A single sample gave rise to the 28 T cell receptor beta chains below, sequenced in a study of brain T cells in children with intractable seizures. Clones were sequenced by immunoSEQ multiplex PCR, and TCRdb holds only the in-frame ones, with some missing. The data hold approximately 77,000 clones, with around 93% observed a single time. The sample was peripheral blood, taken at surgery. The origin of the receptors is a boy less than two years old with tuberous sclerosis and intractable seizures.

This clone is a singleton in its sample. This rearrangement joins TRBV12-3 or TRBV12-4 to TRBJ1-1, with D unresolved. The V and J ends lost 1 base and 3 bases respectively, with 6 bases between them. This CDR3 region has 13 residues. DNA of the CDR3: TGTGCCAGCAGTTTAGTGGCAGACACTGAAGCTTTCTTT. This encodes CASSLVADTEAFF.

The chain links TRBV13 to TRBJ2-7, with 9 positions matching TRBD1. Germline V gene data show CDR1 as PRHDT and CDR2 as FYEKMQ (reference sequence). V trimming: 8 bases; J trimming: 4 bases; junction bases outside the gene matches: 12. The CDR3 is made up of 15 amino acids. Here the CDR3 reads CASSGGDRVIYEQYF. CDR3 DNA: TGTGCCAGCTCTGGAGGGGACAGGGTGATTTACGAGCAGTACTTC.

The rearrangement uses TRBV5-1 and TRBJ1-1, with D possibly TRBD1 on 6 matching bases. The V and J ends lost 0 bases and 5 bases respectively, with 14 bases between them. The V gene's germline CDR1 is SGHRS and CDR2 YFSETQ. The CDR3 totals 15 residues. CDR3 coding DNA: TGCGCCAGCAGCTTGGCCGAGGGGAGGGGGACTGAAGCTTTCTTT. This codes for CASSLAEGRGTEAFF.

This clone was picked up one time. This chain links TRBV25-1 with TRBJ1-2; D remains unclear. Germline V gene lookup returns CDR1 MGHDK and CDR2 SYGVNS. The V gene lost 1 base and the J gene lost 0 bases, with 18 bases spanning the gap. CDR3 length: 18 amino acids. The CDR3 DNA sequence: TGTGCCAGCAGTGAATCGGCCGAATCTACTAGGACTAACTATGGCTACACCTTC. Encoded protein: CASSESAESTRTNYGYTF.

The rearrangement links TRBV12-3 or TRBV12-4 to TRBJ1-2; 10 bases map to TRBD1. V was pared by 3 bases and J by 8 bases, with 3 bases of the junction left unmatched. The CDR3 has 13 amino acids. This chain's CDR3 is CASSLGTGVGYTF. CDR3 bases: TGTGCCAGCAGTTTGGGGACAGGGGTAGGCTACACCTTC.

The V and J genes are TRBV27 and TRBJ1-1; possibly TRBD1 for D (5 bases). The CDR3 is made up of 14 amino acids. CDR1 MNHEY and CDR2 SMNVEV come from the germline V gene (reference sequence). Trimming removed 2 bases at V and 1 base at J, with 8 bases between. The DNA for the CDR3 is TGTGCCAGCAGTTTAAGCCAGGGGAACACTGAAGCTTTCTTT. Encoded protein: CASSLSQGNTEAFF.

This chain links TRBV6-4 with TRBJ2-7; 9 positions match TRBD1. The CDR3 contains 15 residues. Trimming at V came to 6 bases and at J to 3 bases, leaving 9 bases not matched to a gene. Germline lookup yields CDR1 MRHNA and CDR2 SNTAGT. CDR3 region: CASRTAGDRDYEQYF. In DNA form, the CDR3 reads TGTGCCAGCAGGACCGCCGGGGACAGGGACTACGAGCAGTACTTC.

This sequence joins TRBV7-2 and TRBJ2-7, with 7 bases fitting TRBD1. CDR1 and CDR2 from the germline V gene are SGHTA and FQGNSA. This CDR3 spans 15 amino acids. With V trimmed by 3 bases and J by 0 bases, 5 bases remained unmatched. CDR3 bases: TGTGCCAGCAGCTTCAAACGACAGGGCTCCTACGAGCAGTACTTC. It is translated as CASSFKRQGSYEQYF. The full variable domain, completed using reference TRBV7-2 and TRBJ2-7, is GAGVSQSPSNKVTEKGKDVELRCDPISGHTALYWYRQSLGQGLEFLIYFQGNSAPDKSGLPSDRFSAERTGGSVSTLTIQRTQQEDSAVYLCASSFKRQGSYEQYFGPGTRLTVT.

The count of this clone is one. The chain uses TRBV12-5 and TRBJ1-5; D is possibly TRBD1 (6 bases). Trimming removed 0 bases from V and 5 bases from J, with 14 bases in between. Germline V gene lookup returns CDR1 LGHNT and CDR2 FRNRAP. This CDR3 has 16 residues. This CDR3 is CASGLVLGDTYQPQHF. DNA of the CDR3: TGTGCTAGTGGTTTGGTCCTAGGGGACACCTATCAGCCCCAGCATTTT.

The chain is built from TRBV4-1 and TRBJ2-5, with TRBD2 matching 9 bases. Germline trimming cut 1 base from V and 5 bases from J; bases unmatched to any gene: 8. This CDR3 region has 16 residues. Per germline, CDR1 MGHRA and CDR2 YSYEKL. Written as DNA, the CDR3 is TGCGCCAGCAGCCAAGCTCGAGGTAGCGGGGGTGAGACCCAGTACTTC. It is translated as CASSQARGSGGETQYF.

The chain recombines TRBV2 with TRBJ2-3; possibly TRBD2 for D (6 bases). This CDR3 has 12 amino acids. Germline V gene lookup returns CDR1 SNHLY and CDR2 FYNNEI. V was trimmed by 7 bases and J by 2 bases, leaving 7 bases between them. The CDR3 coding sequence is TGTGCCAGCAAGGGACTCACAGATACGCAGTATTTT. Translation: CASKGLTDTQYF.

This clone was picked up one time. V is TRBV5-1 and J is TRBJ2-1, with 14 bases fitting TRBD2. V lost 4 bases to trimming and J lost 7 bases; unmatched junction nucleotides: 13. CDR1 SGHRS and CDR2 YFSETQ come from the germline V gene. This CDR3 has 18 amino acids. CDR3 sequence (DNA): TGCGCCAGCAGCCCGCGCACCGGGACTAGCGGGGGTCTTAATGAGCAGTTCTTC. Encoded protein: CASSPRTGTSGGLNEQFF.

This clone was seen a single time. The chain has TRBV4-1 and TRBJ2-5, with a possible D match to TRBD1 (6 bases). The germline gives CDR1 MGHRA, CDR2 YSYEKL. The V gene lost 4 bases and the J gene lost 5 bases, with 11 bases spanning the gap. The CDR3 consists of 13 residues. The CDR3 region has the DNA TGCGCCAGCAGCCGAACAGGGCCGGAGACCCAGTACTTC. Translating gives CASSRTGPETQYF.

V is TRBV6-5 and J is TRBJ2-1, with D perhaps TRBD1 (5 bases). The CDR3 spans 14 residues. CDR1 is MNHEY, CDR2 SVGAGI, per germline. V dropped 3 bases and J dropped 8 bases, with 14 bases sitting between them. CDR3 residues: CASSYQGMLDEQFF. The CDR3 DNA sequence: TGTGCCAGCAGTTATCAGGGCATGTTGGATGAGCAGTTCTTC.

The chain uses TRBV29-1 and TRBJ1-1; D is ambiguous. Trimming took 4 bases from V and 6 from J, leaving 6 bases between them. CDR3 length equals 10 residues. Germline V gene sequence: CDR1 SQVTM, CDR2 ANQGSEA. CDR3 sequence reads: CSVVVAEAFF. In DNA, the CDR3 is TGCAGCGTTGTTGTCGCTGAAGCTTTCTTT. The full variable domain, in which reference TRBV29-1 and TRBJ1-1 provide the parts outside the CDR3, is SAVISQKPSRDICQRGTSLTIQCQVDSQVTMMFWYRQQPGQSLTLIATANQGSEATYESGFVIDKFPISRPNLTFSTLTVSNMSPEDSSIYLCSVVVAEAFFGQGTRLTVV.

The gene calls are TRBV9 and TRBJ2-7, with D possibly being TRBD1 (6 bases). Germline-derived CDR1 and CDR2 are SGDLS and YYNGEE. V shed 3 bases and J shed 7 bases, with 23 bases lying between them. The CDR3 extends over 16 amino acids. CDR3: CASSAQQSGQSWEQYF. The CDR3 DNA is TGTGCCAGCAGCGCCCAACAAAGCGGACAGTCCTGGGAGCAGTACTTC. Variable domain in full (rest from reference TRBV9 and TRBJ2-7): DSGVTQTPKHLITATGQRVTLRCSPRSGDLSVYWYQQSLDQGLQFLIQYYNGEERAKGNILERFSAQQFPDLHSELNLSSLELGDSALYFCASSAQQSGQSWEQYFGPGTRLTVT.

This chain connects TRBV10-3 to TRBJ1-5; maybe TRBD1 (6 bases). Trimming took 4 bases from V and 5 from J, leaving 9 bases between them. Germline V gene sequence: CDR1 ENHRY, CDR2 SYGVKD. This CDR3 has 13 amino acids. CDR3 coding DNA: TGTGCCATCAGTGGGGGGGGCTATCAGCCCCAGCATTTT. It yields the protein CAISGGGYQPQHF.

This chain links TRBV6-5 with TRBJ2-3, with 11 bases matching TRBD1. The V gene's germline CDR1 is MNHEY and CDR2 SVGAGI. This CDR3 comprises 14 residues. Trimming cost V 6 bases and J 4 bases; bases outside gene matches: 3. The CDR3 here is CASRGQGAADTQYF. The CDR3, as DNA: TGTGCCAGCAGAGGACAGGGGGCGGCAGATACGCAGTATTTT.

This clone has just a few counts. This chain connects TRBV29-1 to TRBJ2-7, with D perhaps TRBD1 (6 bases). With 7 bases removed from V and 2 bases from J, the gap between germline ends came to 9 bases. Per the germline V gene, CDR1 is SQVTM and CDR2 is ANQGSEA. CDR3 size: 11 residues. For the CDR3, the DNA is TGCAGCGGTGGACAGACCTACGAGCAGTACTTC. Translated: CSGGQTYEQYF.

This chain connects TRBV5-5 to TRBJ2-5; D is undetermined. Germline loops: CDR1 SGHKS, CDR2 YYEKEE (reference sequence). Trimming shortened V by 2 bases and J by 4 bases, and 6 bases separated the two germline ends. There are 12 residues in the CDR3. CDR3 bases: TGTGCCAGCAGCTTAGTGGGAGAGACCCAGTACTTC. Translation: CASSLVGETQYF.

The J gene is TRBJ2-1, the V gene TRBV5-4; D not certain. Trimming took 4 bases from V and 3 from J, leaving 14 bases between them. Germline V CDR1 and CDR2: SGHNT, YYREEE (reference sequence). CDR3 length equals 15 residues. CDR3 sequence: CASSVESGLYNEQFF. CDR3 nucleotides: TGTGCCAGCAGCGTTGAGTCGGGCCTCTACAATGAGCAGTTCTTC.

This chain uses TRBV3-1 (or the pseudogene TRBV3-2) with TRBJ1-1; D possibly corresponds to TRBD1 (6 bases). The CDR3 has 16 amino acids. V dropped 3 bases and J dropped 6 bases, with 20 bases sitting between them. CDR1 LGHDT and CDR2 YNNKEL come from the germline V gene (reference sequence). CDR3 coding DNA: TGTGCCAGCAGCCAGGCCGGGACACGGCCTTTGGCTGAAGCTTTCTTT. Translation gives CASSQAGTRPLAEAFF.

The gene calls are TRBV19 and TRBJ1-3; 8 positions match TRBD1. CDR3 size: 13 residues. The junction had 9 bases not matched to a gene; V was cut back by 10 bases and J by 7 bases. From germline, CDR1 is LNHDA and CDR2 SQIVND (reference sequence). CDR3 residues: CATSDRGRNTIYF. CDR3 in DNA: TGTGCCACCTCAGACAGGGGTAGGAACACCATATATTTT.

The chain links TRBV27 to TRBJ2-7, with TRBD1 identical over 8 bases. With V trimmed by 6 bases and J by 4 bases, 8 bases remained unmatched. This CDR3 is built from 14 residues. Germline assignment: CDR1 MNHEY and CDR2 SMNVEV (reference sequence). CDR3 region: CASSLDRDRYEQYF. DNA for the CDR3: TGTGCCAGCAGCCTGGACAGGGACCGGTACGAGCAGTACTTC.

This chain links TRBV3-1 (or the pseudogene TRBV3-2) with TRBJ2-1, with D possibly matching TRBD2 (5 bases). The germline V and J ends were trimmed by 1 base and 0 bases, with 13 bases remaining between them. CDR3 length: 17 residues. Germline V gene sequence: CDR1 LGHDT, CDR2 YNNKEL (reference sequence). As DNA, the CDR3 is TGTGCCAGCAGCCAAGTAGCGCGGGCGAGCTCCTACAATGAGCAGTTCTTC. Translation gives CASSQVARASSYNEQFF.

The V and J genes are TRBV4-1 and TRBJ2-7; 8 bases fit TRBD2. The CDR3 is 16 amino acids. The junction had 8 bases not matched to a gene; V was cut back by 0 bases and J by 4 bases. CDR1 and CDR2 (germline): MGHRA, YSYEKL. The CDR3 sequence is CASSQEGLAQLYEQYF. The CDR3 DNA reads TGCGCCAGCAGCCAAGAAGGACTAGCACAACTATACGAGCAGTACTTC.

The V gene is TRBV29-1, the J gene TRBJ1-2; 7 bases are shared with TRBD1. The trim removed 2 bases at V and 5 bases at J, leaving 5 bases unmatched. The CDR3 runs to 13 residues. The germline CDR1 and CDR2 sequences are SQVTM and ANQGSEA. The CDR3 here is CSVESPGQYGYTF. CDR3 DNA: TGCAGCGTTGAATCCCCGGGACAGTATGGCTACACCTTC.

The chain couples TRBV29-1 to TRBJ2-7; D is uncertain. The V end lost 2 bases, the J end lost 2 bases, and 7 bases lay between the germline ends. In germline, CDR1 is SQVTM, CDR2 ANQGSEA. The CDR3 runs to 12 residues. CDR3 in amino acids: CSVENWPYEQYF. The CDR3 region has the DNA TGCAGCGTTGAAAATTGGCCCTACGAGCAGTACTTC.